Below, 32 T cell receptor beta chains from the same sample are listed, as sequenced in a study of technical replicates of blood from a handful of donors. Method: immunoSEQ multiplex PCR; TCRdb's copy keeps in-frame clones and lacks some. The data hold about 94,000 clones, with approximately 94% observed a single time. The material sequenced was T cells isolated from PBMCs. All receptors come from a human donor in good health.

V gene TRBV12-5 combines with J gene TRBJ2-3; 10 nucleotides line up with TRBD1. Trimming took 4 bases from V and 1 from J; bases not matched to a gene: 8. The germline V gene encodes CDR1 LGHNT and CDR2 FRNRAP. This CDR3 has 17 amino acids. The CDR3 bases are TGTGCTAGTGGTTCTCAAGACAGGGGGCCTGGCACAGATACGCAGTATTTT. Protein product: CASGSQDRGPGTDTQYF.

This chain links TRBV7-9 with TRBJ2-1; 9 positions match TRBD1. V was clipped by 3 bases and J by 4 bases; unmatched bases: 7. Germline CDR1 SEHNR, CDR2 FQNEAQ (reference sequence). This CDR3 has 16 amino acids. CDR3 in amino acids: CASSLRNRGLYNEQFF. CDR3 DNA sequence: TGTGCCAGCAGCTTGCGAAACAGGGGGCTATACAATGAGCAGTTCTTC.

The CDR3 region is CASSGGGTSGSGEQYF. The CDR3 DNA sequence: TGTGCCAGCAGCGGGGGGGGAACTAGCGGGAGTGGCGAGCAGTACTTC. This chain uses TRBV7-9 with TRBJ2-7, with 11 nucleotides matching TRBD2. The germline gives CDR1 SEHNR, CDR2 FQNEAQ (reference sequence). The CDR3 consists of 16 residues. Unmatched junction bases numbered 12, after V lost 5 bases and J lost 6 bases.

The genes are TRBV9 and TRBJ1-1, with D possibly being TRBD1 (6 bases). The CDR3 spans 16 residues. Germline V lookup: CDR1 SGDLS, CDR2 YYNGEE. The V gene lost 0 bases and the J gene lost 1 base, with 13 bases spanning the gap. DNA of the CDR3: TGTGCCAGCAGCGTAGGTCTAACAGGGAAGAACACTGAAGCTTTCTTT. It is translated as CASSVGLTGKNTEAFF.

The genes are TRBV29-1 and TRBJ2-5, with a weak D call TRBD2 (5 bases). V shed 5 bases and J shed 2 bases, with 15 bases lying between them. This CDR3 contains 14 residues. Germline V gene lookup returns CDR1 SQVTM and CDR2 ANQGSEA. The CDR3: CSVRGGRIQETQYF. In DNA form, the CDR3 reads TGCAGCGTTCGGGGTGGACGGATTCAAGAGACCCAGTACTTC.

This clone was recorded only once. DNA of the CDR3: TGTGCCGGATCGGGACAGGGCTCCTATAATTCACCCCTCCACTTT. Protein product: CAGSGQGSYNSPLHF. This sequence joins TRBV30 and TRBJ1-6, with TRBD1 matching over 9 bases. The CDR3 loop spans 15 amino acids. Germline V gene sequence: CDR1 GTSNPN, CDR2 SVGIG (reference sequence). V was clipped by 8 bases and J by 0 bases; unmatched bases: 5.

This chain links TRBV12-5 with TRBJ2-1; TRBD1 is a possible D gene (5 bases). CDR3 length: 13 residues. Germline lookup yields CDR1 LGHNT and CDR2 FRNRAP. Trimming took 5 bases from V and 1 from J, leaving 6 bases between them. The CDR3 spells CASGQGSYNEQFF. CDR3 nucleotide sequence: TGTGCTAGTGGTCAGGGTTCCTACAATGAGCAGTTCTTC. The variable domain in full, with the rest retrieved from reference TRBV12-5 and TRBJ2-1, is DARVTQTPRHKVTEMGQEVTMRCQPILGHNTVFWYRQTMMQGLELLAYFRNRAPLDDSGMPKDRFSAEMPDATLATLKIQPSEPRDSAVYFCASGQGSYNEQFFGPGTRLTVL.

V is TRBV6-1 and J is TRBJ2-1, with a weak D call TRBD1 (6 bases). V lost 6 bases to trimming and J lost 0 bases, with 12 bases between them. The germline gives CDR1 MNHNS, CDR2 SASEGT. The CDR3 is 15 amino acids. The CDR3, as DNA: TGTGCCAGCAGCCCGCAGGGGCGCTCCTACAATGAGCAGTTCTTC. Translation: CASSPQGRSYNEQFF.

The V and J genes are TRBV25-1 and TRBJ2-5, with D possibly matching TRBD2 (6 bases). This CDR3 is built from 15 residues. V was clipped by 6 bases and J by 5 bases, with 19 bases between them. Germline CDR1 is MGHDK and CDR2 is SYGVNS. CDR3 residues: CASSGTGGSVETQYF. The CDR3 nucleotides read TGTGCCAGCAGCGGAACCGGAGGGTCGGTCGAGACCCAGTACTTC.

The chain links TRBV9 to TRBJ2-3, with a possible D match to TRBD1 (5 bases). Germline V gene data show CDR1 as SGDLS and CDR2 as YYNGEE. V was clipped by 0 bases and J by 2 bases, with 10 bases between them. This CDR3 has 15 amino acids. The CDR3 DNA reads as TGTGCCAGCAGCGTAGGAGGACAACCCACAGATACGCAGTATTTT. As protein: CASSVGGQPTDTQYF.

The chain couples TRBV27 to TRBJ2-5; D remains ambiguous. Germline values: CDR1 MNHEY, CDR2 SMNVEV (reference sequence). The V and J ends lost 3 bases and 4 bases respectively, with 3 bases between them. This CDR3 has 11 amino acids. The CDR3: CASSFRETQYF. DNA of the CDR3: TGTGCCAGCAGTTTCAGAGAGACCCAGTACTTC.

The V call is TRBV5-6, the J call TRBJ1-4; 9 positions agree with TRBD1. CDR1 and CDR2 (germline): SGHDT, YYEEEE. V lost 2 bases and J lost 4; bases outside the gene matches: 6. This CDR3 spans 16 amino acids. DNA for the CDR3: TGTGCCAGCAGCTTCCGTCTGGGACAGGGTAATGAAAAACTGTTTTTT. Residues: CASSFRLGQGNEKLFF.

The chain combines TRBV25-1 with TRBJ2-5; D possibly corresponds to TRBD1 (6 bases). Deletions cut 4 bases from V and 5 bases from J, with 14 bases between. Germline V lookup: CDR1 MGHDK, CDR2 SYGVNS. CDR3 length equals 14 residues. CDR3 amino acids: CASSGTGKTETQYF. CDR3 sequence (DNA): TGTGCCAGCAGTGGAACAGGGAAGACGGAGACCCAGTACTTC.

V is TRBV9 and J is TRBJ1-1, with unresolved D. This CDR3 spans 12 amino acids. Germline CDR1 and CDR2: SGDLS and YYNGEE. V dropped 4 bases and J dropped 6 bases, with 10 bases sitting between them. CDR3 amino acids: CASSKNSAEAFF. DNA of the CDR3: TGTGCCAGCAGCAAAAACTCGGCTGAAGCTTTCTTT.

The sample holds one count of this clone. This rearrangement joins TRBV27 to TRBJ2-5; D is ambiguous. Between the trimmed V and J ends, which lost 4 bases and 0 bases, there was a span of 12 bases. Germline assignment: CDR1 MNHEY and CDR2 SMNVEV (reference sequence). The CDR3 has 15 residues. The CDR3 is CASSSLPRYQETQYF. DNA of the CDR3: TGTGCCAGCAGTTCACTACCTCGGTACCAAGAGACCCAGTACTTC.

The CDR3 region is CASSQVGLAGGITYEQYF. Here the CDR3 DNA reads TGCGCCAGCAGCCAAGTGGGACTAGCGGGAGGCATAACCTACGAGCAGTACTTC. The chain recombines TRBV4-1 with TRBJ2-7; TRBD2 matches at 15 bases. The germline gives CDR1 MGHRA, CDR2 YSYEKL. There are 18 residues in the CDR3. After removal of 1 base from V and 2 bases from J, the junction contained 6 bases not matched to a gene.

The chain links TRBV30 to TRBJ2-5; 9 bases are a match to TRBD1. The germline V gene has CDR1 GTSNPN and CDR2 SVGIG (reference sequence). The CDR3 runs to 12 residues. The ends lost 4 bases at V and 11 bases at J; junction bases unmatched: 8. As DNA, the CDR3 is TGTGCCTGGAACCGGGACAGGGACAGACAGTACTTC. Translation: CAWNRDRDRQYF.

The chain couples TRBV27 to TRBJ2-7; tentative D call: TRBD1 (6 bases). Germline loops: CDR1 MNHEY, CDR2 SMNVEV (reference sequence). CDR3 size: 18 residues. Trimming stripped 4 bases from V and 1 base from J, with 23 bases between. The CDR3 DNA is TGTGCCAGCAGTTCCGGGGCAGGGGATAACTGGAAGTCCTACGAGCAGTACTTC. Amino acids: CASSSGAGDNWKSYEQYF.

V gene TRBV11-2 combines with J gene TRBJ2-1, with TRBD1 matching 9 bases. CDR1 is SGHAT and CDR2 is FQNNGV in the germline V gene. V trimming: 3 bases; J trimming: 9 bases; junction bases outside the gene matches: 9. This CDR3 has 15 residues. CDR3 nucleotides: TGTGCCAGCAGCTTCCCGGGACAGGGCTACCCTGAGCAGTTCTTC. Its protein product is CASSFPGQGYPEQFF.

The chain couples TRBV5-1 to TRBJ2-1, with D possibly matching TRBD1 (6 bases). CDR1 SGHRS and CDR2 YFSETQ come from the germline V gene. CDR3 size: 17 residues. The V gene lost 4 bases and the J gene lost 8 bases, with 25 bases spanning the gap. The CDR3 loop is CASSLTGWPSAFDEQFF. The CDR3 DNA reads TGCGCCAGCAGCCTAACAGGGTGGCCTTCTGCCTTCGATGAGCAGTTCTTC. Together with reference TRBV5-1 and TRBJ2-1, the CDR3 gives the full variable domain: KAGVTQTPRYLIKTRGQQVTLSCSPISGHRSVSWYQQTPGQGLQFLFEYFSETQRNKGNFPGRFSGRQFSNSRSEMNVSTLELGDSALYLCASSLTGWPSAFDEQFFGPGTRLTVL.

The chain couples TRBV28 to TRBJ2-7; TRBD1 agrees at 8 bases. The trim removed 6 bases at V and 2 bases at J, leaving 9 bases unmatched. The CDR3 runs 15 residues. Germline lookup yields CDR1 MDHEN and CDR2 SYDVKM. The DNA of the CDR3 is TGTGCCAGCAGAGTCATGGGACAGGTGGCCTACGAGCAGTACTTC. Translation gives CASRVMGQVAYEQYF. Based on the CDR3 plus reference TRBV28 and TRBJ2-7, the full variable domain is DVKVTQSSRYLVKRTGEKVFLECVQDMDHENMFWYRQDPGLGLRLIYFSYDVKMKEKGDIPEGYSVSREKKERFSLILESASTNQTSMYLCASRVMGQVAYEQYFGPGTRLTVT.

This rearrangement joins TRBV28 to TRBJ2-5; 11 nucleotides align to TRBD1. CDR1 and CDR2 (germline): MDHEN, SYDVKM. The CDR3 is made up of 15 amino acids. V gave up 5 bases and J gave up 5 bases; unmatched junction bases: 7. The CDR3 loop is CASSPGQGAVETQYF. The CDR3 DNA follows: TGTGCCAGCAGTCCCGGACAGGGGGCGGTGGAGACCCAGTACTTC.

The chain has TRBV19 and TRBJ1-5, with a weak D call TRBD1 (6 bases). Trimming took 9 bases from V and 0 from J, leaving 15 bases between them. This CDR3 comprises 15 residues. Looked up from germline, CDR1 is LNHDA and CDR2 is SQIVND (reference sequence). The CDR3 nucleotides are TGTGCCAGCCAGGGGTTTTGGAGTAGCAATCAGCCCCAGCATTTT. It specifies CASQGFWSSNQPQHF.

This rearrangement joins TRBV5-4 to TRBJ1-2; tentatively, D is TRBD1 (5 bases). The CDR3 spans 13 residues. Trimming cost V 0 bases and J 8 bases, with 11 bases left between them. The germline V gene encodes CDR1 SGHNT and CDR2 YYREEE (reference sequence). The chain's CDR3 is CASSLGGAGGYTF. CDR3 DNA sequence: TGTGCCAGCAGCTTGGGAGGGGCGGGGGGCTACACCTTC.

The count of this clone is one. This CDR3 is CASDLAGLSYGYTF. In nucleotides, the CDR3 is TGTGCCAGCGATTTGGCAGGGTTGAGCTATGGCTACACCTTC. The chain carries TRBV2 and TRBJ1-2; a weak D match, TRBD1 (5 bases). Trimming left V 8 bases short and J 4 bases short, with 17 bases between. This CDR3 spans 14 amino acids. The V gene's germline CDR1 is SNHLY and CDR2 FYNNEI.

Turning to this clone: Other nucleotide sequences from this sample produce the same CDR3. The V gene is TRBV2, the J gene TRBJ2-3; TRBD1 is a possible D gene (7 bases). This CDR3 has 14 amino acids. V lost 5 bases to trimming and J lost 6 bases, with 15 bases between them. CDR1 is SNHLY and CDR2 is FYNNEI in the germline V gene. The CDR3 region has the DNA TGTGCCAGCAGTTTGGTCGCAGGGGGGGATACGCAGTATTTT. Its translation: CASSLVAGGDTQYF. The whole variable domain, filled in from reference TRBV2 and TRBJ2-3, reads EPEVTQTPSHQVTQMGQEVILRCVPISNHLYFYWYRQILGQKVEFLVSFYNNEISEKSEIFDDQFSVERPDGSNFTLKIRSTKLEDSAMYFCASSLVAGGDTQYFGPGTRLTVL.

V gene TRBV28 combines with J gene TRBJ1-2; TRBD1 might be the D (6 bases). Trimming left V 4 bases short and J 4 bases short, with 16 bases between. Germline V CDR1 and CDR2: MDHEN, SYDVKM. The CDR3 consists of 15 residues. The CDR3 loop is CASSSPGEASYGYTF. The CDR3 nucleotides read TGTGCCAGCAGTTCCCCAGGGGAAGCGAGCTATGGCTACACCTTC.

This chain connects TRBV7-2 to TRBJ2-7; 8 bases line up with TRBD1. The germline gives CDR1 SGHTA, CDR2 FQGNSA. The CDR3 runs to 13 residues. The trim removed 6 bases at V and 4 bases at J, leaving 5 bases unmatched. DNA for the CDR3: TGTGCCAGCAGGCAGGGGGCAAATTACGAGCAGTACTTC. This translates into CASRQGANYEQYF.

The rearrangement links TRBV28 to TRBJ1-1, with D uncertain. V lost 2 bases to trimming and J lost 0 bases, with 7 bases between them. The germline CDR1 and CDR2 sequences are MDHEN and SYDVKM. The length of the CDR3 is 14 residues. CDR3 nucleotides: TGTGCCAGCAGTTTAAAACAGATGAACACTGAAGCTTTCTTT. This codes for CASSLKQMNTEAFF.

The chain is built from TRBV5-4 and TRBJ2-2, with 7 bases lining up with TRBD1. CDR1 is SGHNT, CDR2 YYREEE, per germline (reference sequence). The CDR3 is made up of 16 amino acids. After removal of 0 bases from V and 3 bases from J, the junction contained 5 bases not matched to a gene. The CDR3 here is CASSLALQGHTGELFF. The CDR3 DNA follows: TGTGCCAGCAGCTTGGCCCTACAGGGGCACACCGGGGAGCTGTTTTTT.

The chain combines TRBV4-1 with TRBJ2-4, with a weak D call TRBD1 (5 bases). The germline CDR1 and CDR2 sequences are MGHRA and YSYEKL. CDR3 length: 16 residues. V was cut by 5 bases and J by 0 bases, with 14 bases left in between. CDR3 in amino acids: CASSERQQLAKNIQYF. As DNA, the CDR3 is TGCGCCAGCAGCGAGCGACAGCAGCTAGCCAAAAACATTCAGTACTTC.

The chain is built from TRBV7-6 and TRBJ2-3; D remains unclear. Trimming left V 4 bases short and J 1 base short, with 12 bases between. Germline CDR1 and CDR2: SGHVS and FNYEAQ. This CDR3 region has 15 residues. The CDR3 protein is CASSSGYGRTDTQYF. The DNA of the CDR3 is TGTGCCAGCAGCTCTGGTTACGGTCGCACAGATACGCAGTATTTT.